Listed here are 30 T cell receptor beta chains from one sample, sequenced in a study of blood T cell repertoires in COVID-19. Profiled with immunoSEQ multiplex PCR; TCRdb holds only in-frame clones, not every one. The table has under 250,000 clones, 80% to 90% seen once. The sample comprised peripheral blood. These receptors were collected from a woman aged 50 to 65 with acute or convalescent COVID-19.

The J gene is TRBJ2-7, the V gene TRBV10-3; TRBD2 aligns across 16 bases. J lost 10 bases, V lost 2 bases, and 5 bases had no gene match. This CDR3 contains 15 residues. Looked up from germline, CDR1 is ENHRY and CDR2 is SYGVKD. CDR3 bases: TGTGCCATCAGTGAGGGGACTAGCGGGAGGGTCGACCAGTACTTC. It encodes CAISEGTSGRVDQYF.

This clone was recorded once. The chain couples TRBV6-2 or TRBV6-3 to TRBJ1-2; 9 bases fit TRBD1. After removal of 5 bases from V and 6 bases from J, the junction contained 4 bases not matched to a gene. CDR3 length: 13 amino acids. From germline, CDR1 is MNHEY and CDR2 SVGEGT. CDR3 nucleotide sequence: TGTGCCAGCAGTCCGACAGGGGGAAATGGCTACACCTTC. It yields the protein CASSPTGGNGYTF.

The table lists this clone with a count of one. The chain has TRBV19 and TRBJ2-1, with 11 nucleotides matching TRBD2. Germline CDR1 LNHDA, CDR2 SQIVND (reference sequence). V shed 6 bases and J 4 bases; nucleotides not matched to a gene: 11. This CDR3 region has 17 residues. Here the CDR3 DNA reads TGTGCCAGTAGCCCCCAACTAGCGGGAGAATCGTACAATGAGCAGTTCTTC. This translates into CASSPQLAGESYNEQFF.

This chain connects TRBV28 to TRBJ1-3, with D perhaps matching TRBD1 (5 bases). Trimming left V 10 bases short and J 4 bases short, with 8 bases between. The CDR3 is 11 residues long. The V gene's germline CDR1 is MDHEN and CDR2 SYDVKM. CDR3 DNA: TGTGCCACAGCAGGGGGAAACACCATATATTTT. Its translation: CATAGGNTIYF.

This chain uses TRBV7-2 with TRBJ2-7, with a possible D match to TRBD2 (5 bases). V lost 2 bases, J lost 0 bases, and 11 bases lay in between. Germline CDR1 reads SGHTA; CDR2 reads FQGNSA. CDR3 length: 15 amino acids. CDR3 coding DNA: TGTGCCAGCAGCTTACTGGGCGGGTTCTCCTACGAGCAGTACTTC. It yields the protein CASSLLGGFSYEQYF. Full variable domain (missing parts from reference TRBV7-2 and TRBJ2-7): GAGVSQSPSNKVTEKGKDVELRCDPISGHTALYWYRQSLGQGLEFLIYFQGNSAPDKSGLPSDRFSAERTGGSVSTLTIQRTQQEDSAVYLCASSLLGGFSYEQYFGPGTRLTVT.

The chain is built from TRBV12-3 or TRBV12-4 and TRBJ2-5; D is perhaps TRBD1 (6 bases). The CDR3 has 13 amino acids. Trimming removed 6 bases from V and 5 bases from J, with 13 bases in between. The CDR3 region is CASREQGRETQYF. The CDR3 nucleotides are TGTGCCAGCAGGGAACAGGGAAGGGAGACCCAGTACTTC.

The gene calls are TRBV13 and TRBJ2-7; 13 positions agree with TRBD2. Germline V gene sequence: CDR1 PRHDT, CDR2 FYEKMQ (reference sequence). This CDR3 spans 18 amino acids. V was pared by 5 bases and J by 5 bases, with 15 bases of the junction left unmatched. DNA for the CDR3: TGTGCCAGCAGCCAGACTGCCTTTGGGACTAGCGGGACCCACGAGCAGTACTTC. It specifies CASSQTAFGTSGTHEQYF.

Remarks on this clone: The junction differs from germline at one of its ends, possibly a read error. CDR3 sequence reads: CASSPSTSGRAVKVF. The CDR3 DNA sequence: TGTGCCAGCAGCCCAAGTACTAGCGGGAGGGCCGTTAAGGTCTTC. The chain recombines TRBV4-2 with TRBJ2-1; 13 bases map to TRBD2. Germline V gene lookup returns CDR1 LGHNA and CDR2 YNFKEQ. This CDR3 has 15 residues.

About this clone itself: The sample has other DNA sequences that encode this CDR3 too. The chain links TRBV14 to TRBJ2-3, with 12 bases lining up with TRBD2. Germline lookup yields CDR1 SGHDN and CDR2 FVKESK. The length of the CDR3 is 17 residues. The V segment lost 4 bases and the J segment 1 base; nucleotides outside the gene matches: 6. CDR3 loop: CASSPPSGRAGTDTQYF. DNA of the CDR3: TGTGCCAGCAGCCCTCCTAGCGGGAGGGCGGGCACAGATACGCAGTATTTT.

The gene calls are TRBV4-2 and TRBJ2-3, with D perhaps TRBD2 (6 bases). The CDR3 covers 16 residues. Trimming cost V 1 base and J 5 bases, with 16 bases left between them. CDR1 LGHNA and CDR2 YNFKEQ come from the germline V gene. DNA for the CDR3: TGTGCCAGCAGCCAAGGGACGGGAGATGTTGGAGATACGCAGTATTTT. This encodes CASSQGTGDVGDTQYF.

This chain joins TRBV5-6 and TRBJ2-3; 10 nucleotides align to TRBD2. There are 16 residues in the CDR3. Per germline, CDR1 SGHDT and CDR2 YYEEEE. J gave up 6 bases and V 4 bases, and 11 bases lay outside the gene matches. The CDR3 spells CASSLRSSGSADTQYF. CDR3 coding DNA: TGTGCCAGCAGCCTCCGCTCTAGCGGGAGTGCCGATACGCAGTATTTT.

The rearrangement joins TRBV2 to TRBJ1-1, with D possibly TRBD1 on 5 matching bases. Germline V gene data show CDR1 as SNHLY and CDR2 as FYNNEI. The CDR3 is made up of 13 amino acids. V lost 8 bases and J 5 bases, leaving 15 bases between the germline ends. CDR3 sequence reads: CASVRGAVTEAFF. CDR3 coding DNA: TGTGCCAGCGTTAGGGGCGCGGTAACTGAAGCTTTCTTT.

Details on this clone: The junction shows a germline mismatch at one end, possibly a read error. The chain combines TRBV20-1 with TRBJ1-4; D is undetermined. Germline V CDR1 and CDR2: DFQATT, SNEGSKA (reference sequence). The CDR3 runs to 10 residues. The CDR3 DNA sequence: TGTGGGTATGCGGGTGAAAAACTGTTTTTT. It specifies CGYAGEKLFF.

This clone was counted once. The chain recombines TRBV28 with TRBJ2-1; 14 bases are a match to TRBD2. In germline, CDR1 is MDHEN, CDR2 SYDVKM. The CDR3 has 14 residues. Unmatched junction bases numbered 6, after V lost 9 bases and J lost 8 bases. CDR3 sequence: CARGTSGRYDEQFF. Written as DNA, the CDR3 is TGTGCCAGGGGGACTAGCGGGAGATACGATGAGCAGTTCTTC.

This chain uses TRBV27 with TRBJ2-7, with D possibly matching TRBD2 (5 bases). The germline V gene encodes CDR1 MNHEY and CDR2 SMNVEV (reference sequence). The V end lost 6 bases, the J end lost 2 bases, and 14 bases lay between the germline ends. The CDR3 consists of 14 residues. CDR3 nucleotide sequence: TGTGCCAGCAGCCTGACCTATAGCGCCTACGAGCAGTACTTC. It codes for CASSLTYSAYEQYF.

This chain uses TRBV7-9 with TRBJ2-7; D uncertain. V lost 1 base and J 2 bases, leaving 9 bases between the germline ends. Per the germline V gene, CDR1 is SEHNR and CDR2 is FQNEAQ (reference sequence). This CDR3 comprises 14 residues. CDR3 sequence reads: CASSLGVQTYEQYF. The CDR3 nucleotides read TGTGCCAGCAGCTTAGGTGTCCAAACCTACGAGCAGTACTTC.

This clone has just one count. This chain joins TRBV9 and TRBJ2-2, with TRBD2 identical over 9 bases. Trimming took 3 bases from V and 2 from J; bases not matched to a gene: 5. In germline, CDR1 is SGDLS, CDR2 YYNGEE. The CDR3 runs 16 residues. This CDR3 reads CASSARLADNTGELFF. The CDR3 nucleotides read TGTGCCAGCAGCGCCAGACTAGCGGACAACACCGGGGAGCTGTTTTTT.

V gene TRBV4-1 combines with J gene TRBJ2-7; TRBD2 agrees at 10 bases. Germline lookup yields CDR1 MGHRA and CDR2 YSYEKL. The V segment lost 3 bases and the J segment 2 bases; nucleotides outside the gene matches: 7. This CDR3 has 16 amino acids. CDR3 sequence (DNA): TGCGCCAGCAGCCAGCTTAGCGGGAGGCATCCCTACGAGCAGTACTTC. Translating it yields CASSQLSGRHPYEQYF.

J is TRBJ2-7 and V is TRBV9; 7 nucleotides agree with TRBD2. Germline V gene data show CDR1 as SGDLS and CDR2 as YYNGEE. The V and J ends lost 0 bases and 3 bases, in that order; junction bases with no gene match: 6. CDR3 size: 15 residues. The CDR3 region has the DNA TGTGCCAGCAGCGTAGAGGGGACTACTTTCTACGAGCAGTACTTC. This sequence encodes CASSVEGTTFYEQYF.

This chain joins TRBV29-1 and TRBJ2-1, with D possibly being TRBD1 (5 bases). This CDR3 spans 14 amino acids. V lost 7 bases and J lost 6, with 19 bases in between. The germline gives CDR1 SQVTM, CDR2 ANQGSEA. CDR3 sequence: CSAAPTGISNEQFF. DNA for the CDR3: TGCAGCGCGGCTCCCACAGGTATAAGCAATGAGCAGTTCTTC.

The chain recombines TRBV14 with TRBJ1-2, with TRBD1 matching over 10 bases. Germline V gene lookup returns CDR1 SGHDN and CDR2 FVKESK. The CDR3 totals 14 residues. Trimming took 4 bases from V and 7 from J; bases not matched to a gene: 6. Here the CDR3 DNA reads TGTGCCAGCAGCCCGGGACAGGGGTGGGCTGGCTACACCTTC. Translating gives CASSPGQGWAGYTF.

The V and J genes are TRBV14 and TRBJ2-2; 10 bases are shared with TRBD2. After removal of 0 bases from V and 7 bases from J, the junction contained 8 bases not matched to a gene. Germline assignment: CDR1 SGHDN and CDR2 FVKESK. CDR3 size: 17 residues. Here the CDR3 reads CASSQDLAGVMGGELFF. The CDR3 region has the DNA TGTGCCAGCAGCCAAGATCTAGCGGGAGTGATGGGCGGGGAGCTGTTTTTT.

The CDR3, as DNA: TGTGCCACCAGTGATCCAGACAGAAACAATGAGCAGTTCTTC. Translation gives CATSDPDRNNEQFF. The J gene is TRBJ2-1, the V gene TRBV24-1; the D gene is possibly TRBD1 (5 bases). The CDR3 loop spans 14 amino acids. The V gene lost 3 bases and the J gene lost 5 bases, with 10 bases spanning the gap. Germline CDR1 and CDR2: KGHDR and SFDVKD.

This chain joins TRBV6-5 and TRBJ2-7, with D tentatively TRBD1 (6 bases). Germline-derived CDR1 and CDR2 are MNHEY and SVGAGI. This CDR3 contains 16 residues. Trimming left V 2 bases short and J 4 bases short, with 18 bases between. DNA for the CDR3: TGTGCCAGCAGTTACCTAGCCCCAGGGGTGAGGTACGAGCAGTACTTC. This sequence encodes CASSYLAPGVRYEQYF.

The chain is built from TRBV27 and TRBJ2-7; 8 bases agree with TRBD1. The CDR3 has 16 residues. CDR1 MNHEY and CDR2 SMNVEV come from the germline V gene (reference sequence). V was clipped by 0 bases and J by 3 bases; unmatched bases: 7. CDR3 coding DNA: TGTGCCAGCAGTTTATCCGGAGGACAGGGCCTCTACGAGCAGTACTTC. It codes for CASSLSGGQGLYEQYF.

The chain employs TRBV21-1 and TRBJ1-2. TRBV21-1 is a documented pseudogene. This CDR3 contains 13 residues. CDR3: CASSKDGGYGYTF. The CDR3 DNA reads as TGTGCCAGCAGCAAAGATGGCGGCTATGGCTACACCTTC.

This clone was recorded only once. The gene calls are TRBV28 and TRBJ2-7; TRBD2 agrees at 9 bases. V lost 4 bases to trimming and J lost 5 bases; unmatched junction nucleotides: 12. This CDR3 has 16 amino acids. Germline V gene lookup returns CDR1 MDHEN and CDR2 SYDVKM. CDR3 DNA sequence: TGTGCCAGCAGTTGGGCTCCTAGCGGGGCCCAGGACGAGCAGTACTTC. It specifies CASSWAPSGAQDEQYF.

The chain recombines TRBV10-3 with TRBJ1-2, with unresolved D. CDR3 length: 15 amino acids. Germline V gene data show CDR1 as ENHRY and CDR2 as SYGVKD. V was trimmed by 3 bases and J by 4 bases, leaving 15 bases between them. CDR3 DNA: TGTGCCATCAGTGACGAACCCGGCGGGCCCTATGGCTACACCTTC. This gives the protein CAISDEPGGPYGYTF.

The chain employs TRBV5-6 and TRBJ2-7, with TRBD1 as a possible D gene (5 bases). This CDR3 spans 15 amino acids. Trimming took off 0 bases at V and 4 bases at J, with 14 bases between the two ends. The germline gives CDR1 SGHDT, CDR2 YYEEEE. The CDR3: CASSLGGTTGYEQYF. CDR3 coding DNA: TGTGCCAGCAGCTTGGGGGGTACCACAGGTTACGAGCAGTACTTC.

This clone was counted a few times. This sequence joins TRBV19 and TRBJ1-2, with 10 bases fitting TRBD1. With 5 bases clipped from V and 5 bases from J, the junction kept 14 bases outside the gene matches. Germline assignment: CDR1 LNHDA and CDR2 SQIVND (reference sequence). The CDR3 covers 17 residues. The DNA of the CDR3 is TGTGCCAGTAGTTCGGGACAGGGGAGAAAGGAAAAGTATGGCTACACCTTC. Translated, it gives CASSSGQGRKEKYGYTF.